The rows below give T cell receptor beta chains drawn from one sample of a study of cytomegalovirus exposure and HLA in healthy donors. Clones were read by immunoSEQ multiplex PCR, and TCRdb kept only the in-frame ones, dropping some. The data show 95,000 to 150,000 clones, more than 70% seen once. Sequencing was performed on PBMCs. These receptor sequences come from a man in his forties or fifties in good health and CMV-seronegative. Each CDR3 is given with its conserved first and last residue. D genes are given only for firm matches. Clone size appears in some rows only: once, few, many, or a class for an expanded clone.

DNA	CDR3	D	J	size	length	V
TGCGCCAGCAGCCAAGTTTCGGGATCTGGCGAGCAGTACTTC	CASSQVSGSGEQYF	.	TRBJ2-7	.	14	TRBV4-3
TGTGCCACCCGGGACAGGGCGGCCACTGAAGCTTTCTTT	CATRDRAATEAFF	TRBD1	TRBJ1-1	.	13	TRBV7-2
TGTGCCAGCAGCTTGACAGGTTCCTCGAGCTATGGCTACACCTTC	CASSLTGSSSYGYTF	.	TRBJ1-2	.	15	TRBV13
TGTGCCAGCTCACCGCGTACAGGGGGCGCTGGCTACGAGCAGTACTTC	CASSPRTGGAGYEQYF	TRBD1	TRBJ2-7	.	16	TRBV18
TGCGCCAGCAGCATCCAGGGGGCGAGCACTGAAGCTTTCTTT	CASSIQGASTEAFF	TRBD1	TRBJ1-1	.	14	TRBV10-2
TGCGCCAGCAGCTTGGGTGGGACAGGGATCCCCAGTGAGCAGTTCTTC	CASSLGGTGIPSEQFF	TRBD1	TRBJ2-1	.	16	TRBV5-1
TGCGCCAGCAGCCAGGAGGGCAGAGGCACAGATACGCAGTATTTT	CASSQEGRGTDTQYF	.	TRBJ2-3	few	15	TRBV5-1
TGTGCCAGCAGTCTAGGAGGGGAAAACATTCAGTACTTC	CASSLGGENIQYF	.	TRBJ2-4	.	13	TRBV11-1
TGTGCCAGCAGTATAGGGACAGGTAGGGGCACAGATACGCAGTATTTT	CASSIGTGRGTDTQYF	TRBD1	TRBJ2-3	.	16	TRBV28
TGTGCCAGCAGCCACAGCCTCGGGACTAGCGGATACGAGCAGTACTTC	CASSHSLGTSGYEQYF	TRBD2	TRBJ2-7	.	16	TRBV7-9
TGTGCCAGCAGCTTGACAGGGGGCAAGCTCGATGGCTACACCTTC	CASSLTGGKLDGYTF	TRBD1	TRBJ1-2	.	15	TRBV7-9
TGTGCCAGCAGCTTGCCCAGGGGGCCCACAGATACGCAGTATTTT	CASSLPRGPTDTQYF	TRBD1	TRBJ2-3	.	15	TRBV5-5
TGTGCCAGCAGCTTAGTGGTCAGGGGGCTCCTTTTTTCCTACGAGCAGTACTTC	CASSLVVRGLLFSYEQYF	TRBD1	TRBJ2-7	.	18	TRBV7-8
TGTGCCAGCAGCTTAGGGGGCCGGACAGTATCCTATGGCTACACCTTC	CASSLGGRTVSYGYTF	.	TRBJ1-2	.	16	TRBV7-9
TGTGCCAGCCGCTTAGTTGGGACAGGTGTTGGGGCCAACGTCCTGACTTTC	CASRLVGTGVGANVLTF	TRBD1	TRBJ2-6	.	17	TRBV7-2
TGTGCCAGCTCACCGGAGAGGGAGGGACAGCCCCAGCATTTT	CASSPEREGQPQHF	.	TRBJ1-5	.	14	TRBV18
TGTGCCAGCAGCTTGACAGGGCGTGTCGGGCATGGCTACACCTTC	CASSLTGRVGHGYTF	TRBD1	TRBJ1-2	.	15	TRBV7-2
TGCGCCAGCAGTGACCCGACAGGCGAGCAGTACTTC	CASSDPTGEQYF	.	TRBJ2-7	.	12	TRBV10-2
TGCGCCAGCAGCTTGGAACATCTTAACTATGGCTACACCTTC	CASSLEHLNYGYTF	.	TRBJ1-2	.	14	TRBV5-1
TGTGCCACCAGCGGTCGACTAGCGGGGGGGCATGCAGATACGCAGTATTTT	CATSGRLAGGHADTQYF	TRBD2	TRBJ2-3	.	17	TRBV15
TGTGCCAGCAGCGTAGAGGGCAGGGGGTTGTACAATGAGCAGTTCTTC	CASSVEGRGLYNEQFF	TRBD1	TRBJ2-1	few	16	TRBV9
TGTGCCAGCAGTGTGACAGGGATGAATAATTCACCCCTCCACTTT	CASSVTGMNNSPLHF	TRBD1	TRBJ1-6	.	15	TRBV6-4
TGTGCCAGCAGTGATGGCCCGACTAATACCGGGGAGCTGTTTTTT	CASSDGPTNTGELFF	.	TRBJ2-2	.	15	TRBV6-4
TGTGCCAGCAGCCAACTAGACAGTGCCGACTACGAGCAGTACTTC	CASSQLDSADYEQYF	.	TRBJ2-7	.	15	TRBV14
TGTGCCAGCAGGTCGACTAGCGGGAGAAGCACCGGGGAGCTGTTTTTT	CASRSTSGRSTGELFF	TRBD2	TRBJ2-2	.	16	TRBV28
TGTGCCAGCAGCTTATTCAGGGACACTGAAGCTTTCTTT	CASSLFRDTEAFF	.	TRBJ1-1	.	13	TRBV7-3
TGTGCCAGCAGTTTATCTGGAGGGCACGAGCAGTACTTC	CASSLSGGHEQYF	.	TRBJ2-7	.	13	TRBV27
TGTGCCAGCAGCGCCAGGACAGGGGCTCCGAACACCATATATTTT	CASSARTGAPNTIYF	TRBD1	TRBJ1-3	.	15	TRBV9
TGCGCCAGCAGCCAAGATGTCCAGGGGGGCTACACCTTC	CASSQDVQGGYTF	.	TRBJ1-2	.	13	TRBV4-3
TGTGCCAGTAGCCCTACACAGGGAGCTAATGAAAAACTGTTTTTT	CASSPTQGANEKLFF	.	TRBJ1-4	.	15	TRBV19
TGTGCCAGCAGCTTACGGGGGGGGATTTTCACTAGCACAGATACGCAGTATTTT	CASSLRGGIFTSTDTQYF	TRBD2	TRBJ2-3	.	18	TRBV7-2
TGCGCCAGCAGCCCGGCGGGCTCTGGGGCCAACGTCCTGACTTTC	CASSPAGSGANVLTF	.	TRBJ2-6	.	15	TRBV5-1
TGTGCCAGCAGCCAAGAAGCTGGGACTAGCGGGAGTCGGTCTGGGGCCAACGTCCTGACTTTC	CASSQEAGTSGSRSGANVLTF	TRBD2	TRBJ2-6	once	21	TRBV4-2
TGTGCCAGCGCGACAGGCAGGAGGGAGACCCAGTACTTC	CASATGRRETQYF	.	TRBJ2-5	.	13	TRBV19
TGTGCCAGTGGGGGCAGGGGACATTCACCCCTCCACTTT	CASGGRGHSPLHF	.	TRBJ1-6	.	13	TRBV19
TGTGCCACCGGTAATTTACGGGACAGGGTAACTCAGCCCCAGCATTTT	CATGNLRDRVTQPQHF	TRBD1	TRBJ1-5	.	16	TRBV15
TGCGCCAGCAGCTTTGCGGGCCCGTCCTACGAGCAGTACTTC	CASSFAGPSYEQYF	.	TRBJ2-7	.	14	TRBV5-1
TGTGCCAGCAGTCCGGGGGGCGGCACAGATACGCAGTATTTT	CASSPGGGTDTQYF	.	TRBJ2-3	.	14	TRBV27
TGTGCCAGCAGTTTAGCTGGGACAGGGGGCAGAGACGAGCAGTACTTC	CASSLAGTGGRDEQYF	TRBD1	TRBJ2-7	.	16	TRBV27
TGTTCCAGCAGCTTGGGGACAGGGGGAATTGGGACTGAAGCTTTCTTT	CSSSLGTGGIGTEAFF	TRBD1	TRBJ1-1	.	16	TRBV7-9
TGTGCCAGCAGCTTCGGAGGACGCCCAAACACTGAAGCTTTCTTT	CASSFGGRPNTEAFF	.	TRBJ1-1	.	15	TRBV7-3
TGTGCCAGCATCCCCCACCCGGGACAGGGTGTGAACACTGAAGCTTTCTTT	CASIPHPGQGVNTEAFF	TRBD1	TRBJ1-1	.	17	TRBV7-9
TGTGCCAGCAAGCTGGGGAGGACTGAAGCTTTCTTT	CASKLGRTEAFF	.	TRBJ1-1	.	12	TRBV6-1
TGTGCCAGCAGCTTAGATGGCAACTATGGCTACACCTTC	CASSLDGNYGYTF	.	TRBJ1-2	.	13	TRBV7-2
TGCAGCGTAAAAGGGTCTGGGGGCGGCTACGAGCAGTACTTC	CSVKGSGGGYEQYF	.	TRBJ2-7	.	14	TRBV29-1
TGTGCCAGCAGCCGAAACAGGGGGGGCACTGAAGCTTTCTTT	CASSRNRGGTEAFF	TRBD1	TRBJ1-1	.	14	TRBV5-4
TGTGCCAGTAAGAGGGGACAGGGAACAGATACGCAGTATTTT	CASKRGQGTDTQYF	TRBD1	TRBJ2-3	.	14	TRBV19
TGTGCCAGCAGCTTGGGGAGGGCGATCTACGAGCAGTACTTC	CASSLGRAIYEQYF	.	TRBJ2-7	.	14	TRBV5-6
TGTGCCAGCTCATCCAGCGGGAGGGCCGCCTACGAGCAGTACTTC	CASSSSGRAAYEQYF	TRBD2	TRBJ2-7	.	15	TRBV18
TGTGCCAGCAGTCATAGCGGGAGAGGGGACAATGAGCAGTTCTTC	CASSHSGRGDNEQFF	TRBD2	TRBJ2-1	.	15	TRBV7-3
TGCGCCAGCAGCCAAGGACTAGCGGGAGGGCCTCGTAATGAGCAGTTCTTC	CASSQGLAGGPRNEQFF	TRBD2	TRBJ2-1	.	17	TRBV4-1
TGTGCCAGCAGCCCGGTCCGGGACAGGGGACATGGCTACACCTTC	CASSPVRDRGHGYTF	TRBD1	TRBJ1-2	.	15	TRBV5-4
TGTGCCAGCAGTCAAGACAGGGCGTCCTACGAGCAGTACTTC	CASSQDRASYEQYF	TRBD1	TRBJ2-7	.	14	TRBV2
TGTGCCAGCAGCCACCCGACAGGGCGCGAGCAGTACTTC	CASSHPTGREQYF	TRBD1	TRBJ2-7	few	13	TRBV11-2
TGTGCCACCTGGGACAGGACCAATCTGAACACTGAAGCTTTCTTT	CATWDRTNLNTEAFF	TRBD1	TRBJ1-1	.	15	TRBV19
TGTGCCAGCACCCAAGGGGGAACTGAAGCTTTCTTT	CASTQGGTEAFF	.	TRBJ1-1	few	12	TRBV6-5
TGTGCCAGCAGTTTATCATCGCCTAGCGGGAGACTTGGGGCCAACGTCCTGACTTTC	CASSLSSPSGRLGANVLTF	TRBD2	TRBJ2-6	once	19	TRBV27